The clone carrying this T cell receptor (beta chain) was detected many times. Its antigen is not identified. These data come from a study of T cells after yellow fever vaccination. By 5'RACE template switching, TCR cDNA was produced, with a universal primer site and UMIs added in the process. Each CDR3 protein gets one entry after TCRdb re-called the 5' RACE reads with MiXCR. The data show roughly 350,000 distinct CDR3 sequences, over 4% seen once. Study-wide results and limits: Peaking on day 5 versus 15, the secondary response was faster but weaker. The study re-detected most primary-vaccination clones after the booster (96% CD4, approximately 87% CD8). CD4 and CD8 compartments shared a small share of clonotypes, likely from convergent recombination.

J gave up 7 bases and V 8 bases, and 11 bases lay outside the gene matches. The length of the CDR3 is 14 residues. The V gene's germline CDR1 is SGHDT and CDR2 YYEEEE. The V and J genes are TRBV5-6 and TRBJ2-1, with 8 bases that match TRBD1. The receptor was derived from a man aged 18 to 29 who received the YFV17D yellow fever vaccine. The specimen was PBMCs, collected 5 days after the yellow fever booster vaccination. The CDR3 loop is CASHPPTGVNEQFF. In nucleotides, the CDR3 is TGTGCCAGTCACCCACCGACAGGGGTGAATGAGCAGTTCTTC. The whole variable domain, filled in from reference TRBV5-6 and TRBJ2-1, reads DAGVTQSPTHLIKTRGQQVTLRCSPKSGHDTVSWYQQALGQGPQFIFQYYEEEERQRGNFPDRFSGHQFPNYSSELNVNALLLGDSALYLCASHPPTGVNEQFFGPGTRLTVL.